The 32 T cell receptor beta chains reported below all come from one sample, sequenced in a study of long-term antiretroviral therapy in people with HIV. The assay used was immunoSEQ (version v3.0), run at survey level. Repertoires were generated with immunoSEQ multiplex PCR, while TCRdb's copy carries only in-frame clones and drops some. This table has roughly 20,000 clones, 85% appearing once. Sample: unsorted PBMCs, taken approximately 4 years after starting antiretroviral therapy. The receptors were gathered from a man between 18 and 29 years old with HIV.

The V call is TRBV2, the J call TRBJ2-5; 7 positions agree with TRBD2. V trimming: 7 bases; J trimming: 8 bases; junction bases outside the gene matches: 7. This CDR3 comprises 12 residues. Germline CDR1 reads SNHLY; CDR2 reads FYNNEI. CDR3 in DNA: TGTGCCAGCACTCGGACTAGATCAACCCAGTACTTC. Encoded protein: CASTRTRSTQYF.

CDR3 nucleotides: TGTGCCAGCAGTCCGGGACACCCGTACACTGAAGCTTTCTTT. Translation gives CASSPGHPYTEAFF. The V call is TRBV11-2, the J call TRBJ1-1; maybe TRBD1 (6 bases). Germline assignment: CDR1 SGHAT and CDR2 FQNNGV. V was pared by 6 bases and J by 3 bases, with 14 bases between. CDR3 size: 14 residues.

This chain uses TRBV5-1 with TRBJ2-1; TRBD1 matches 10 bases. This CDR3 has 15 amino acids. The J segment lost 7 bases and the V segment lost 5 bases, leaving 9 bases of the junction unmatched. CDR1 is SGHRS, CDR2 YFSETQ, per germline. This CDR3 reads CASSPGQGWVNEQFF. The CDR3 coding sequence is TGCGCCAGCAGTCCGGGACAGGGGTGGGTTAATGAGCAGTTCTTC.

DNA of the CDR3: TGTGCCAGCAGCTCTGCCGGCGGCGCAACTAATGAAAAACTGTTTTTT. As protein: CASSSAGGATNEKLFF. This chain uses TRBV7-9 with TRBJ1-4; D not resolved. The CDR3 runs to 16 residues. V lost 4 bases and J 0 bases, leaving 12 bases between the germline ends. The germline CDR1 and CDR2 sequences are SEHNR and FQNEAQ (reference sequence).

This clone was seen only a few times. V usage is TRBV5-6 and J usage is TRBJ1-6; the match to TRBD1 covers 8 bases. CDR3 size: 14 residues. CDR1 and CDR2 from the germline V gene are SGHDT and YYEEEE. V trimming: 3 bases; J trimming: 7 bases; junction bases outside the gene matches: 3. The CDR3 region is CASSSNRGNSPLHF. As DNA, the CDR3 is TGTGCCAGCAGCTCGAACAGGGGGAATTCACCCCTCCACTTT.

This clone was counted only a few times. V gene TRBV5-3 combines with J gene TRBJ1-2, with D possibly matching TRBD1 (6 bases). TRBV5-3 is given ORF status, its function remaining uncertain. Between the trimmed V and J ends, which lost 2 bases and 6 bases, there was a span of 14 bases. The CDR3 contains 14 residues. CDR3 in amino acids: CARSFQGTSNGYTF. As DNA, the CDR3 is TGTGCCAGAAGCTTCCAGGGGACATCGAATGGCTACACCTTC.

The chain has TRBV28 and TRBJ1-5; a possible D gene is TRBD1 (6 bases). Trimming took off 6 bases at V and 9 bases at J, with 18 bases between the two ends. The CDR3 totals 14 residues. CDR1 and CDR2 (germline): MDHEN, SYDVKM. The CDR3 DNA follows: TGTGCCAGCAGGGGGGCGGGAGGCCTTGGGCCCCAGCATTTT. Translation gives CASRGAGGLGPQHF.

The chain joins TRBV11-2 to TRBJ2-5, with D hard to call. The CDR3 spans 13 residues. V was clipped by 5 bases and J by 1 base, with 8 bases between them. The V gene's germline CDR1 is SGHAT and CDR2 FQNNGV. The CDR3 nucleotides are TGTGCCAGCAGCCGGTCACTCCAAGAGACCCAGTACTTC. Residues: CASSRSLQETQYF.

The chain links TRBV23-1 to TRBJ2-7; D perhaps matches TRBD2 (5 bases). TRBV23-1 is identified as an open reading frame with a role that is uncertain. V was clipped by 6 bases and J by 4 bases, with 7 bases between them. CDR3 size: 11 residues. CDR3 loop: CASSGEYEQYV. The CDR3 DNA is TGCGCCAGCAGCGGGGAATACGAGCAGTACGTC.

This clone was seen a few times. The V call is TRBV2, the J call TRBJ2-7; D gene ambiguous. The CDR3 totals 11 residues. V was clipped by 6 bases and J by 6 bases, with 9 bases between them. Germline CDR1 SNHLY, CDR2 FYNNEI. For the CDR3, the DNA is TGTGCCAGCAGATTTAAGGGCGAGCAGTACTTC. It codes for CASRFKGEQYF.

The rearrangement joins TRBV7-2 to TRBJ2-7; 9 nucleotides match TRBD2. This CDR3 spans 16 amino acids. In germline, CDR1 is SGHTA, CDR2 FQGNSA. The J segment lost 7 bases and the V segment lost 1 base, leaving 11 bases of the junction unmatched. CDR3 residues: CASSLVSGLAAGEQYF. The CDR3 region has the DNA TGTGCCAGCAGCTTAGTATCGGGACTAGCAGCAGGGGAGCAGTACTTC. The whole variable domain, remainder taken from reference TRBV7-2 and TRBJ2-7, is GAGVSQSPSNKVTEKGKDVELRCDPISGHTALYWYRQSLGQGLEFLIYFQGNSAPDKSGLPSDRFSAERTGGSVSTLTIQRTQQEDSAVYLCASSLVSGLAAGEQYFGPGTRLTVT.

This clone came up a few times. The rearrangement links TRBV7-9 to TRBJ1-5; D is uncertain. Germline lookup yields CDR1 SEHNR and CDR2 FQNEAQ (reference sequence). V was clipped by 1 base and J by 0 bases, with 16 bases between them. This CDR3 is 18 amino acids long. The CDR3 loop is CASSLDIDRTHSNQPQHF. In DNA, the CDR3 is TGTGCCAGCAGCTTAGATATCGATCGGACTCATAGCAATCAGCCCCAGCATTTT.

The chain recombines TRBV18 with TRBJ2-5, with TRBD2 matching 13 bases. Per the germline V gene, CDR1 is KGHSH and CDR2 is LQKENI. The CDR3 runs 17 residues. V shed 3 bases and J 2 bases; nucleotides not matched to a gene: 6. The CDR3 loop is CASSPIPGLAGQETQYF. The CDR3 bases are TGTGCCAGCTCACCGATACCGGGACTAGCGGGGCAAGAGACCCAGTACTTC.

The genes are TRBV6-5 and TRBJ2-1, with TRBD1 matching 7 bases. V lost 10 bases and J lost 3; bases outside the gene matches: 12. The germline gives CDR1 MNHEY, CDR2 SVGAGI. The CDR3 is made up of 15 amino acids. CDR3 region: CATRYWSGGYNEQFF. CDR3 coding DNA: TGTGCCACCAGATATTGGTCAGGGGGCTACAATGAGCAGTTCTTC.

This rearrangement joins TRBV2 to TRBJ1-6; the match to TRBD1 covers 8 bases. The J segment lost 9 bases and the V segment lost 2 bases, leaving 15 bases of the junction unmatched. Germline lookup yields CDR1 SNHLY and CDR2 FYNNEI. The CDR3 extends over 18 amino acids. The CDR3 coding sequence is TGTGCCAGCAGTGAAAATTTTCAGGGGGCGCTTTTCGGTTCACCCCTCCACTTT. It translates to CASSENFQGALFGSPLHF.

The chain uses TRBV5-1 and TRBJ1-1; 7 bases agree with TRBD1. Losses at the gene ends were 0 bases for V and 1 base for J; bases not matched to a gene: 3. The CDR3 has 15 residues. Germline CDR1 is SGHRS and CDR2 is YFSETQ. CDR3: CASSLGRTGNTEAFF. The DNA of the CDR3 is TGCGCCAGCAGCTTGGGTAGGACAGGGAACACTGAAGCTTTCTTT.

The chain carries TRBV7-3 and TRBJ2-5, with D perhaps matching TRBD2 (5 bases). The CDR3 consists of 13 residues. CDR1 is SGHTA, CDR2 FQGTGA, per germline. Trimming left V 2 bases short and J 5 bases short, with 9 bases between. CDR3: CASSLERRETQYF. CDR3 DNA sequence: TGTGCCAGCAGCTTAGAAAGGAGGGAGACCCAGTACTTC.

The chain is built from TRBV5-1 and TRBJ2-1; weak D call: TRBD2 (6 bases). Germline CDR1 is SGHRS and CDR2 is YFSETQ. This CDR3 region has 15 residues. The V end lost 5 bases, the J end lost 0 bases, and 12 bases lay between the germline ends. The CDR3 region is CASSPGGYSYNEQFF. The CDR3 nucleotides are TGCGCCAGCAGTCCTGGAGGGTACTCCTACAATGAGCAGTTCTTC.

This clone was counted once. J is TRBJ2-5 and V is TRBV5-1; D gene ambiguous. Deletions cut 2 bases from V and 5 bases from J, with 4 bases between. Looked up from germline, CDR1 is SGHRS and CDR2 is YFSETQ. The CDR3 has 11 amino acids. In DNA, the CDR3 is TGCGCCAGCAGCTTTACGGAGACCCAGTACTTC. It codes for CASSFTETQYF. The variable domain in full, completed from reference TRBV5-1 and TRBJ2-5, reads KAGVTQTPRYLIKTRGQQVTLSCSPISGHRSVSWYQQTPGQGLQFLFEYFSETQRNKGNFPGRFSGRQFSNSRSEMNVSTLELGDSALYLCASSFTETQYFGPGTRLLVL.

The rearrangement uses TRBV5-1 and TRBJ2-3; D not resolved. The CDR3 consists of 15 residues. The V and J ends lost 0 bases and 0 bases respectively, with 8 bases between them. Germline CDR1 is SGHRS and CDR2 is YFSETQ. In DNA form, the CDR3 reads TGCGCCAGCAGCTTGGGGGTTCCAAGCACAGATACGCAGTATTTT. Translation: CASSLGVPSTDTQYF.

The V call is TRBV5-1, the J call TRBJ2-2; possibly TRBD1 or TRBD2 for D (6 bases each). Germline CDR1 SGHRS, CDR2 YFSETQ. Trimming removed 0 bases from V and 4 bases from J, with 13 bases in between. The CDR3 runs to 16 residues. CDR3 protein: CASSLAGGYFTGELFF. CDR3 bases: TGCGCCAGCAGCTTGGCCGGGGGCTACTTCACCGGGGAGCTGTTTTTT.

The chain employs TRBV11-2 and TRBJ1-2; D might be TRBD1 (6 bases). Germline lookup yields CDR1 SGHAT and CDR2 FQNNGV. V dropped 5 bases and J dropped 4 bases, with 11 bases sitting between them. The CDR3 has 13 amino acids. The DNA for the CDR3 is TGTGCCAGCAGCCTTAGGGGGACCTATGGCTACACCTTC. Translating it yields CASSLRGTYGYTF.

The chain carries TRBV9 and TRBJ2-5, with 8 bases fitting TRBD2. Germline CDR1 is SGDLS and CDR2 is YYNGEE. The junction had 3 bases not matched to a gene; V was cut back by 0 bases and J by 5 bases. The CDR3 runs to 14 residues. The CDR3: CASSVAGGPETQYF. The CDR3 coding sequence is TGTGCCAGCAGCGTAGCGGGGGGGCCGGAGACCCAGTACTTC. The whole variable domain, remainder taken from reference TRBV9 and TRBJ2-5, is DSGVTQTPKHLITATGQRVTLRCSPRSGDLSVYWYQQSLDQGLQFLIQYYNGEERAKGNILERFSAQQFPDLHSELNLSSLELGDSALYFCASSVAGGPETQYFGPGTRLLVL.

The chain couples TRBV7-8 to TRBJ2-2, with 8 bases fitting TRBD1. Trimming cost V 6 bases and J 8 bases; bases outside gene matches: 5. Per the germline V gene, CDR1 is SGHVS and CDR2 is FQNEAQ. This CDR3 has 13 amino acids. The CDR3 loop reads CASRLQGAGELFF. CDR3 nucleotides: TGTGCCAGCAGACTGCAGGGGGCTGGGGAGCTGTTTTTT.

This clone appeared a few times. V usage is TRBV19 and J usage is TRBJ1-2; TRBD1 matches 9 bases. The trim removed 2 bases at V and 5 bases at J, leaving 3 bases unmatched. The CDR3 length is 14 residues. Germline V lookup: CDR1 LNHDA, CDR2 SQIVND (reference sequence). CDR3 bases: TGTGCCAGTAGTATAAGGACAGGGGCGTATGGCTACACCTTC. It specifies CASSIRTGAYGYTF. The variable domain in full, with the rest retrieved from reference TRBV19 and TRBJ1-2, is DGGITQSPKYLFRKEGQNVTLSCEQNLNHDAMYWYRQDPGQGLRLIYYSQIVNDFQKGDIAEGYSVSREKKESFPLTVTSAQKNPTAFYLCASSIRTGAYGYTFGSGTRLTVV.

CDR3 DNA: TGCGCCAGCAGCTTGGTACAGCCCTATGGCTACACCTTC. It specifies CASSLVQPYGYTF. This chain uses TRBV5-1 with TRBJ1-2, with D unclear. The CDR3 consists of 13 residues. V shed 0 bases and J shed 4 bases, with 7 bases lying between them. Germline CDR1 is SGHRS and CDR2 is YFSETQ.

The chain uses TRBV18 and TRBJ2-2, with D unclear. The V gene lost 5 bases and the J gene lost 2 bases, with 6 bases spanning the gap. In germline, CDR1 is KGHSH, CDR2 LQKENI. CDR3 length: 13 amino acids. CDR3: CASSSDNTGELFF. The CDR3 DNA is TGTGCCAGCTCATCGGACAACACCGGGGAGCTGTTTTTT. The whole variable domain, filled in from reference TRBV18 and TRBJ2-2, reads NAGVMQNPRHLVRRRGQEARLRCSPMKGHSHVYWYRQLPEEGLKFMVYLQKENIIDESGMPKERFSAEFPKEGPSILRIQQVVRGDSAAYFCASSSDNTGELFFGEGSRLTVL.

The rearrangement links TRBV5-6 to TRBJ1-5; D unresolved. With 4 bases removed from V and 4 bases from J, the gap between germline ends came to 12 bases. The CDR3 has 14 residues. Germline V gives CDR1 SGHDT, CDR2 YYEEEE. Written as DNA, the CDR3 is TGTGCCAGCAGCATACAGTTAGCTAATCAGCCCCAGCATTTT. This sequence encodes CASSIQLANQPQHF. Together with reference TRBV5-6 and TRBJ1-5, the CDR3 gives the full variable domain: DAGVTQSPTHLIKTRGQQVTLRCSPKSGHDTVSWYQQALGQGPQFIFQYYEEEERQRGNFPDRFSGHQFPNYSSELNVNALLLGDSALYLCASSIQLANQPQHFGDGTRLSIL.

The CDR3 loop reads CASSWGTGQEAFF. CDR3 in DNA: TGTGCCAGCAGTTGGGGGACAGGGCAAGAAGCTTTCTTT. The chain recombines TRBV27 with TRBJ1-1, with 9 bases matching TRBD1. Germline values: CDR1 MNHEY, CDR2 SMNVEV (reference sequence). V lost 4 bases, J lost 8 bases, and 5 bases stayed unmatched. The CDR3 covers 13 residues.

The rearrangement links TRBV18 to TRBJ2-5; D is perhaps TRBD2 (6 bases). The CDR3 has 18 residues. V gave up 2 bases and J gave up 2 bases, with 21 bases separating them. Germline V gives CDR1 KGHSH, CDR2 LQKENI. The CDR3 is CASSPRSSWLALQETQYF. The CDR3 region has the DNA TGTGCCAGCTCACCAAGATCGAGTTGGCTAGCGTTACAAGAGACCCAGTACTTC.

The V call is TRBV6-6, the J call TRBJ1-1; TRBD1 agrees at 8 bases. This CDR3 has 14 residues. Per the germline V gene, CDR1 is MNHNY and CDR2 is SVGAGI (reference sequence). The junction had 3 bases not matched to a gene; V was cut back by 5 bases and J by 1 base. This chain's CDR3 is CASSPQGANTEAFF. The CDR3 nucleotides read TGTGCCAGCAGTCCGCAGGGGGCGAACACTGAAGCTTTCTTT.

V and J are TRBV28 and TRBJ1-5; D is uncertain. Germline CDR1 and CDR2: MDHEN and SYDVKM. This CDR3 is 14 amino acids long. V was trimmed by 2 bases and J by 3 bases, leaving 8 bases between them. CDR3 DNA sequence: TGTGCCAGCAGTTTAGCCAGGTACAATCAGCCCCAGCATTTT. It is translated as CASSLARYNQPQHF.